This T cell receptor (beta chain) was found in a study of PD-1 blockade in mismatch repair-deficient tumors. Clones were sequenced by immunoSEQ multiplex PCR, and TCRdb holds only the in-frame ones, with some missing. The repertoire holds 55,000 to 85,000 clones, with around 73% as singletons. Trimming removed 8 bases at V and 9 bases at J, with 20 bases between. This CDR3 is 14 amino acids long. Germline assignment: CDR1 ENHRY and CDR2 SYGVKD. Sequencing was performed on peripheral blood, taken 2 weeks after starting pembrolizumab. The chain carries TRBV10-3 and TRBJ1-5, with D possibly TRBD1 on 5 matching bases. The receptor comes from an adult with mismatch repair-deficient cancer. In DNA, the CDR3 is TGTGCCATCGCCTCTCTGGGGGGAGAACGGCCCCAGCATTTT. This sequence encodes CAIASLGGERPQHF.